The entry below describes one T cell receptor (beta chain). One end of the junction fails to match germline, which may point to a read error. The data derive from a study of blood T cell repertoires in COVID-19. Data came from immunoSEQ multiplex PCR; TCRdb stores just in-frame clones and leaves some out. Seen here are about 21,000 clones, roughly 90% observed once, and the top ten hold around 6%. Germline lookup yields CDR1 SGHVS and CDR2 FQNEAQ. The CDR3 totals 11 residues. The clonotype was recovered from a human donor in a cohort sampled during active COVID-19. Sequencing was carried out using peripheral blood. The chain couples TRBV7-8 to TRBJ2-1; perhaps TRBD2 as D (6 bases). CDR3 in amino acids: CASSSGRLAIF. In DNA form, the CDR3 reads TGTGCCAGCAGTTCAGGGCGGCTAGCGATCTTC.